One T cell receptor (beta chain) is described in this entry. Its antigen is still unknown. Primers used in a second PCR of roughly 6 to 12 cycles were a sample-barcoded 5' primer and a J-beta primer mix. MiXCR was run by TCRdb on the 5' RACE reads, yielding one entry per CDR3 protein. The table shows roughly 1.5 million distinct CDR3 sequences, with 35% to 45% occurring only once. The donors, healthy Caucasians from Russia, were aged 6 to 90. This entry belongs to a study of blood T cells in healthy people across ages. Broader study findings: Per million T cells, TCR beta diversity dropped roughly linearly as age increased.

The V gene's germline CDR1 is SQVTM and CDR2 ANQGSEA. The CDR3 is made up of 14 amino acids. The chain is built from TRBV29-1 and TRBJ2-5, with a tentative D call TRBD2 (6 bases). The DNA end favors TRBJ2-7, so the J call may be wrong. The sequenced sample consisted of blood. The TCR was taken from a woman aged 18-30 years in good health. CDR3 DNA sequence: TGCAGCGTTGTTGGGAGGTACGCTTTGGGCGAGCAGTACTTC. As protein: CSVVGRYALGEQYF.